These T cell receptor beta chains were read from a single sample in a study of T cell responses to AZD1222 COVID-19 vaccine. The method was immunoSEQ multiplex PCR; TCRdb's version includes in-frame clones alone and lacks a portion of them. Among 150,000 to 200,000 clones listed, 88% were seen once. This specimen was peripheral blood, taken on day 0 of AZD1222 vaccination. The origin of the receptors is an adult in good health. The CDR3 runs from the conserved cysteine through the conserved F or W. Each record gives: V gene, clone size, CDR3 protein. Clone size appears in some rows only: once, few, many, or a class for an expanded clone.

>TRBV5-1|.
CASSLMEGHQETQYF
>TRBV2|.
CARPGQTFVDGYTF
>TRBV7-2|.
CASTRVSEQFF
>TRBV10-1|.
CASSDRTGLEQYF
>TRBV19|once
CASSPGTGPGGPQHF
>TRBV10-3|.
CATASRANEKLFF
>TRBV29-1|.
CSTKEGSTEAFF
>TRBV7-8|.
CASRGGANYGHTF
>TRBV10-2|.
CASVERTGGYTF
>TRBV5-1|once
CASSLRQGDQPQHF
>TRBV11-1|.
CASSSSGDRGNIQYF
>TRBV6-2/TRBV6-3|.
CASSRRDGYTF
>TRBV5-1|.
CASSSHRVNTEAFF
>TRBV30|.
CAWSDRYEQFF
>TRBV4-1|.
CASLPRDRANEKLFF
>TRBV10-3|.
CAISGFQETQYF
>TRBV19|.
CASSIDRGQPQHF
>TRBV9|.
CASSPTWAPGSYGYTF
>TRBV3-1/TRBV3-2|.
CASSQTGGNTEAFF
>TRBV28|few
CASSLRQDNHGELFF
>TRBV6-4|.
CASSDLDRVHGYTF
>TRBV6-2/TRBV6-3|.
CASSPMYEQYF
>TRBV3-1/TRBV3-2|.
CASSQAPVRYNEQFF
>TRBV18|.
CASSKSTGGTNYGYTF
>TRBV7-9|.
CASSLVTGDADTQYF
>TRBV2|.
CASRADRGAFF
>TRBV9|.
CASSPGTGGDTQYF
>TRBV7-9|once
CASSLYGSDQETQYF
>TRBV9|.
CASSVGQINSPLHF
>TRBV6-5|.
CASSSLIRYEQYF
>TRBV28|.
CASVSGPEAFF
>TRBV12-3/TRBV12-4|.
CASRGGNYGYTF
>TRBV5-6|.
CASSPLDRLNTEAFF
>TRBV7-3|once
CASSPLPRDEQFF
>TRBV5-5|.
CASSFTGQGTEAFF
>TRBV7-2|.
CASSLNRGQETQYF
>TRBV7-9|.
CASSFSQGARGNQPQHF
>TRBV11-2|once
CASSRVNTEAFF
>TRBV9|few
CASSVGQFYEQYF
>TRBV9|.
CASSPGTLGANVLTF
>TRBV7-9|.
CASISNLSGNTIYF
>TRBV7-3|.
CASSLTGRTGNSPLHF
>TRBV27|.
CASSYRGPSPLHF
>TRBV12-3/TRBV12-4|.
CASSQGHTIYF
>TRBV11-3|.
CASSLVGASTDTQYF
>TRBV7-8|.
CASSPGGPGADSLYGYTF
>TRBV9|once
CASSATQTGGYGYTF
>TRBV7-2|.
CASSLMPGQRRYGEQYF
>TRBV6-2/TRBV6-3|.
CASSRWDRDTEAFF